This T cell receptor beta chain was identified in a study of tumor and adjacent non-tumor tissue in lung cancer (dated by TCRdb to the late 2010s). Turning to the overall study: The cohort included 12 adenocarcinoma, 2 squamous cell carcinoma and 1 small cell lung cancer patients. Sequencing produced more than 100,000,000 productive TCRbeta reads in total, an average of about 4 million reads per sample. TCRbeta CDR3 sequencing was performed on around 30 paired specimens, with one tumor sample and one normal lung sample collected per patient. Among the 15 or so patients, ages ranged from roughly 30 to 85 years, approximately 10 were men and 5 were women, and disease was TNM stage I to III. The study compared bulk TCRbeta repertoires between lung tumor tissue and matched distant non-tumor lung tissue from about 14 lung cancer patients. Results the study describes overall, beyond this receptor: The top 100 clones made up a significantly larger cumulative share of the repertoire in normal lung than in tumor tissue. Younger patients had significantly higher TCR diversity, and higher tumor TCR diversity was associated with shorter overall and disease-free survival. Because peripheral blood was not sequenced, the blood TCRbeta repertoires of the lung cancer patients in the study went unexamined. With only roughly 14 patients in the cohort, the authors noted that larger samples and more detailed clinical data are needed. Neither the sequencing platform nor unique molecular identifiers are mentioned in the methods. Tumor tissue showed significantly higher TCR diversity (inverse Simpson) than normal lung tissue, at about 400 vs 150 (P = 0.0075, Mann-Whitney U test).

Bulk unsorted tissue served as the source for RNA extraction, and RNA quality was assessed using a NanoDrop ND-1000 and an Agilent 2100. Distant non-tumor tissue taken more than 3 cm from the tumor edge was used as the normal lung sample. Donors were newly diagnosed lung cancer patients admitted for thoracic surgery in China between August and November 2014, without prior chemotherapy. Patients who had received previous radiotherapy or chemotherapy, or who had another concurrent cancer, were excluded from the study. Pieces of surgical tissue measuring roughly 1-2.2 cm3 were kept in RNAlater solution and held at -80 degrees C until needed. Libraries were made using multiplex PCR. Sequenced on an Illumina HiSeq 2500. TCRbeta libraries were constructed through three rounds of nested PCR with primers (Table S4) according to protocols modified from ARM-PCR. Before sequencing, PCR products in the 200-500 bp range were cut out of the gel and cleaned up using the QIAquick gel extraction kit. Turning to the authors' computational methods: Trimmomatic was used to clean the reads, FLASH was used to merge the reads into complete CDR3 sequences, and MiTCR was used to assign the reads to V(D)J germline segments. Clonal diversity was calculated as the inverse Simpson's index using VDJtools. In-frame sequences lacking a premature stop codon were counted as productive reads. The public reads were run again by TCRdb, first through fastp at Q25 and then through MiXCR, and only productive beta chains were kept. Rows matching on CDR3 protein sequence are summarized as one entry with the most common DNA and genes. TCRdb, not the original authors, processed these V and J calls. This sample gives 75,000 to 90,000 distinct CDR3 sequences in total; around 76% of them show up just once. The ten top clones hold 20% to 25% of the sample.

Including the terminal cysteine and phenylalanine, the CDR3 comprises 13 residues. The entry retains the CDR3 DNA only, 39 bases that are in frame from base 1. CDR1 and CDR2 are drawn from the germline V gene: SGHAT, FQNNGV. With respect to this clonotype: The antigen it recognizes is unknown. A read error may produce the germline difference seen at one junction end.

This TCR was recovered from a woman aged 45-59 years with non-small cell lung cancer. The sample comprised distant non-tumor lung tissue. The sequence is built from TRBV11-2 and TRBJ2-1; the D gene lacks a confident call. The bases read TGTACCAGTAGCCTAGAGGCTTCCAATGAGCAGTTCTTC. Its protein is CTSSLEASNEQFF.